This TCR beta chain originates from a study of circulating CD8 cells and anti-PD-1 response in melanoma. Notes on the study in general: Subset repertoires were largely private at M1, with under 7.5% shared.

TCR libraries were prepared from around 15 ng of total RNA with the QIAseq Immune Repertoire TCR panel. TCRdb called the reads again in MiXCR, with one record for every CDR3 protein. This sample has fewer than 1,300 distinct CDR3 sequences, with about 9.6% found just once. Judged by abundance, this clonotype is large. Its antigen is still unknown. A read error may account for a junction end that differs from germline. Four subsets defined by PD-1 and/or TIGIT were sorted from live CD3+CD8+TCRalphabeta+ cells. This specimen was CD8+ T cells from PBMCs, taken at baseline or after one month of anti-PD-1 therapy (not recorded which). This TCR came from a human donor with melanoma.

The CDR3 is CASSLTPSGSYNEQFF. CDR3 DNA: TGTGCCAGCAGCTTAACACCTAGCGGCTCCTATAATGAGCAGTTCTTC. The chain carries TRBV7-3 and TRBJ2-1; the match to TRBD2 covers 7 bases. Per germline, CDR1 SGHTA and CDR2 FQGTGA. There are 16 residues in the CDR3.